This is a list of T cell receptor beta chains from one sample in a study of regulatory T cells in long-lasting Graves disease. TCRdb passed the multiplex PCR reads through MiXCR, listing each CDR3 protein once. The top ten clones hold over 11% of a sample with roughly 400,000 distinct CDR3 sequences, around 20% of them seen once. Sequenced material: peripheral blood mononuclear cells (PBMCs), taken when the disease was refractory, from a patient treated with antithyroid drugs. The receptor source for this set is a female donor with Graves disease. Each CDR3 is given with its conserved first and last residue. A D gene is named only where the DNA matches it firmly. The size entry is marked missing in some rows and otherwise reads once, few, many or a size class.

>TRBV6-7|-|-|TRBJ2-5
TGTGCCAGCAGTTACCCCCAGGATGGCGGGGGCCAAGGGACCCAGTACTTC
CASSYPQDGGGQGTQYF
>TRBV28|many|-|TRBJ1-5
TGTGCCAGCAGGGGTCTCGTGGGGGCAGGGAGCAATCAGCCCCAGCATTTT
CASRGLVGAGSNQPQHF
>TRBV6-4|few|-|TRBJ1-6
TGTGCCAGCAGTGAGAGCTATAATTCACCCCTCCACTTT
CASSESYNSPLHF
>TRBV2|many|TRBD2|TRBJ2-5
TGTGCCAGCATAGGGCCTAGCGGGAGGGCCCCCATGGTCCAAGAGACCCAGTACTTC
CASIGPSGRAPMVQETQYF
>TRBV9|-|-|TRBJ1-3
TGTGCCAGCAGCGTTGGGACCAGGCTTGTATCTGGAAACACCATATATTTT
CASSVGTRLVSGNTIYF
>TRBV5-1|-|TRBD1|TRBJ2-1
TGCGCCAGCAGCAACTCCGGGACAGGACTGAATGAGCAGTTCTTC
CASSNSGTGLNEQFF
>TRBV29-1|few|-|TRBJ2-2
TGCAGCACGACTCTGCGCGACACCGGGGAGCTGTTTTTT
CSTTLRDTGELFF
>TRBV18|-|-|TRBJ2-2
TGTGCCAGCTCACCACTGGACAGCCTAGGGGAGCTGTTTTTT
CASSPLDSLGELFF
>TRBV12-3/TRBV12-4|many|-|TRBJ1-2
TGTGCCAGCAGTCCGGACAACGGTCCCTATGGCTACACCTTC
CASSPDNGPYGYTF
>TRBV7-9|-|TRBD2|TRBJ2-7
TGTGCCAGCAGGGAAGCGGGAGGGCTAGGTGAGCAGTACTTC
CASREAGGLGEQYF
>TRBV20-1|many|-|TRBJ1-4
TGCAGTGCTAGTGAGGGCCGGAATGAAAAACTGTTTTTT
CSASEGRNEKLFF
>TRBV10-3|few|TRBD1|TRBJ2-4
TGTGCCATCAGTTCCTCGACAGGGGCCACCAAAAACATTCAGTACTTC
CAISSSTGATKNIQYF
>TRBV10-3|many|TRBD2|TRBJ2-7
TGTGCCATCAGAACCGGGACTAGCGGGAGGCCCAACTACGAGCAGTACTTC
CAIRTGTSGRPNYEQYF
>TRBV28|many|TRBD2|TRBJ2-7
TGTGCCAGCAGCCCAACTAGCGGCCATAACTACGAGCAGTACTTC
CASSPTSGHNYEQYF
>TRBV29-1|many|-|TRBJ2-5
TGCAGCGCGGGCCCATGGGGAGAGACCCAGTACTTC
CSAGPWGETQYF
>TRBV5-4|-|-|TRBJ1-1
TGTGCCAGCAGCTTGGGGACAGAGGGACCAAACACTGAAGCTTTCTTT
CASSLGTEGPNTEAFF
>TRBV27|many|-|TRBJ1-1
TGTGCCAGCAGCCCCCGGGTAAGAGGCTACACTGAAGCTTTCTTT
CASSPRVRGYTEAFF
>TRBV5-4|-|-|TRBJ2-5
TGTGCCAGCAGCTTGTCCCAGCAAGAGACCCAGTACTTC
CASSLSQQETQYF
>TRBV27|-|-|TRBJ2-6
TGTGCCAGCAGTTTTGCTGGGGTCAACGTCCTGACTTTC
CASSFAGVNVLTF
>TRBV3-1|few|-|TRBJ2-3
TGTGCCAGCAGCCCCTGGACATCTCTAGTAGATACGCAGTATTTT
CASSPWTSLVDTQYF
>TRBV10-1|few|-|TRBJ1-1
TGCGCCAGCAGTCATTCACAGGGAATGAGCACTGAAGCTTTCTTT
CASSHSQGMSTEAFF
>TRBV7-9|-|TRBD1|TRBJ2-7
TGTGCCACGGACAGGGTAGGTTACGAGCAGTACTTC
CATDRVGYEQYF
>TRBV2|few|-|TRBJ1-2
TGTGCCAGCAGCCACTCCCCCCCAGAGGCGAGTGACTATGGCTACACCTTC
CASSHSPPEASDYGYTF
>TRBV6-1|few|-|TRBJ2-3
TGTGCCAGCACCGGACAGTACACAGATACGCAGTATTTT
CASTGQYTDTQYF
>TRBV7-9|few|TRBD1|TRBJ1-3
TGTGCCAGCAGCTTAGCGGGGACAGCCTTCTCTGGAAACACCATATATTTT
CASSLAGTAFSGNTIYF
>TRBV30|few|-|TRBJ1-3
TGTGCCTGGGTCGATGGAAGCTCTGGAAACACCATATATTTT
CAWVDGSSGNTIYF
>TRBV7-8|-|-|TRBJ2-7
TGTGCCAGCAGCCAAGGGACCCCCCTCGAGCAGTACTTC
CASSQGTPLEQYF
>TRBV12-3/TRBV12-4|many|-|TRBJ1-2
TGTGCCAGCAGTTCCTCAGGGTGGGGCAGCTCTGGCTACACCTTC
CASSSSGWGSSGYTF
>TRBV6-4|-|TRBD1|TRBJ1-2
TGTGCCAGCAGTGACTTTCGCGACAGGGCCTTATATGGCTACACCTTC
CASSDFRDRALYGYTF
>TRBV4-2|-|TRBD2|TRBJ2-7
TGTGCCAGCAGCCAAGAATCCGGACTAGACGAGCAGTACTTC
CASSQESGLDEQYF